This T cell receptor (beta chain) appears in the sequencing data of a study of cytomegalovirus exposure and HLA in healthy donors. General study points: Most subjects had HLA-A and HLA-B alleles reportedly predicted accurately by TCR beta sequences. Analysis performed later found 15,000 or so TCR beta sequences associated with HLA alleles at 0.05 false discovery rate.

13 Jbeta primers and 60 Vbeta primers were used for the PCR. In the original workflow: Unique TCR beta chains numbered roughly 84 million in a later analysis, with about 9.9 million shared. Some clones are missing from TCRdb's copy, which holds only in-frame ones; the method was immunoSEQ multiplex PCR. The V and J calls and clone size are taken from that table; D and trimming were inferred from the DNA. This sample carries about 78,000 clones, about three quarters of them seen once, and the ten largest clones take approximately 1%. This clone was seen a single time. Its specificity is unknown. CDR1 KGHSH and CDR2 LQKENI come from the germline V gene. CDR3 length: 15 residues. Trimming at V came to 6 bases and at J to 2 bases, leaving 9 bases not matched to a gene.

The sample was PBMCs. The receptor comes from a male donor in good health and CMV-seronegative. The chain recombines TRBV18 with TRBJ2-5; 7 positions agree with TRBD2. The CDR3 loop is CASSPGGSIQETQYF. CDR3 DNA: TGTGCCAGCTCCCCGGGCGGGAGCATTCAAGAGACCCAGTACTTC. The full variable domain, with the rest looked up from reference TRBV18 and TRBJ2-5, is NAGVMQNPRHLVRRRGQEARLRCSPMKGHSHVYWYRQLPEEGLKFMVYLQKENIIDESGMPKERFSAEFPKEGPSILRIQQVVRGDSAAYFCASSPGGSIQETQYFGPGTRLLVL.